Presented here are 14 T cell receptor beta chains from one specimen sequenced in a study of cytomegalovirus exposure and HLA in healthy donors. Primers: 60 Vbeta forward and 13 Jbeta reverse. Assay: immunoSEQ multiplex PCR; the TCRdb copy retains only in-frame clones and omits some. The repertoire includes hundreds of thousands of clones, 70% of them detected once, and about 3% sits in the top ten. The specimen sequenced was PBMCs. Receptor source: a man aged 35-49 years in good health and CMV-seropositive.

Comments on this clone: Its ends do not fully match the called genes, so a read error is possible. At the DNA level, this CDR3 is encoded by other sequences in the same sample as well. The CDR3 region is CASSLGPKQGVRSYNEQFF. The CDR3 nucleotides read TGCGCTAGCAGCCTGGGCCCGAAACAGGGGGTCCGGTCCTACAATGAGCAGTTCTTC. This chain links TRBV5-1 with TRBJ2-1; TRBD1 matches 8 bases. The length of the CDR3 is 19 residues. The germline gives CDR1 SGHRS, CDR2 YFSETQ.

This clone was detected only a few times. This chain uses TRBV18 with TRBJ2-7, with 7 bases fitting TRBD1. Trimming took 5 bases from V and 4 from J; bases not matched to a gene: 5. Germline-derived CDR1 and CDR2 are KGHSH and LQKENI. The CDR3 consists of 13 residues. The CDR3 region has the DNA TGTGCCAGCTCAACCGGGACAGTTTACGAGCAGTACTTC. Amino acid sequence: CASSTGTVYEQYF. Drawing the rest from reference TRBV18 and TRBJ2-7, the complete variable domain is NAGVMQNPRHLVRRRGQEARLRCSPMKGHSHVYWYRQLPEEGLKFMVYLQKENIIDESGMPKERFSAEFPKEGPSILRIQQVVRGDSAAYFCASSTGTVYEQYFGPGTRLTVT.

Concerning this clone: The sample has other DNA sequences that encode this CDR3 too. V usage is TRBV7-3 and J usage is TRBJ1-1; D uncertain. Trimming removed 1 base from V and 5 bases from J, with 11 bases in between. This CDR3 has 14 amino acids. Per germline, CDR1 SGHTA and CDR2 FQGTGA. CDR3 in amino acids: CASSLSGGQTEAFF. The DNA of the CDR3 is TGTGCCAGCAGCTTAAGCGGCGGCCAGACTGAAGCTTTCTTT.

The rearrangement links TRBV10-3 to TRBJ1-2; 11 bases line up with TRBD1. The V gene end was trimmed by 4 bases and the J gene end by 8 bases; junction bases not matched to a gene: 6. This CDR3 comprises 14 residues. Germline V lookup: CDR1 ENHRY, CDR2 SYGVKD. The CDR3 nucleotides read TGTGCCATCAGTGCGGGACAGGGGGAAAAAGGCTACACCTTC. It translates to CAISAGQGEKGYTF.

This sequence joins TRBV6-1 and TRBJ1-4; possible D gene TRBD1, 6 bases. Germline V gene sequence: CDR1 MNHNS, CDR2 SASEGT. The CDR3 loop spans 16 amino acids. Between the trimmed V and J ends, which lost 3 bases and 6 bases, there was a span of 17 bases. CDR3 protein: CASSELPGHPDEKLFF. The CDR3 DNA follows: TGTGCCAGCAGTGAGCTACCGGGACATCCAGATGAAAAACTGTTTTTT.

The V and J genes are TRBV7-2 and TRBJ2-5; 9 nucleotides match TRBD2. V shed 3 bases, J shed 7 bases, and the junction held 9 bases outside the gene matches. This CDR3 comprises 15 residues. Germline values: CDR1 SGHTA, CDR2 FQGNSA. CDR3: CASSFERGVRGTQYF. The DNA for the CDR3 is TGTGCCAGCAGCTTCGAGCGGGGGGTCCGGGGGACCCAGTACTTC.

This clone was counted between two and nine times. This rearrangement joins TRBV7-2 to TRBJ1-5; D gene unclear. The CDR3 consists of 12 residues. Trimming shortened V by 2 bases and J by 8 bases, and 7 bases separated the two germline ends. CDR1 is SGHTA, CDR2 FQGNSA, per germline. This CDR3 reads CASSLSGKPQHF. For the CDR3, the DNA is TGTGCCAGCAGCTTATCGGGGAAGCCCCAGCATTTT.

The CDR3 reads CASSYGGFSGANVLTF. CDR3 sequence (DNA): TGTGCCAGTAGTTACGGCGGTTTCTCTGGGGCCAACGTCCTGACTTTC. V gene TRBV19 combines with J gene TRBJ2-6; D uncertain. CDR3 length: 16 residues. Trimming stripped 5 bases from V and 0 bases from J, with 11 bases between. The germline V gene encodes CDR1 LNHDA and CDR2 SQIVND (reference sequence).

Concerning this clone itself: One end of the junction fails to match germline, which may point to a read error. This sample includes further DNA sequences coding for the same CDR3. This chain connects TRBV18 to TRBJ1-1; the D gene is possibly TRBD1 (6 bases). The CDR3 has 14 residues. CDR1 KGHSH and CDR2 LQKENI come from the germline V gene. The CDR3 DNA follows: TGTGCCAGCTCCCCACAGGGAGTTAACACTGAAGCTTTCTTT. Protein: CASSPQGVNTEAFF.

This clone has more than one count but fewer than ten. The rearrangement uses TRBV11-2 and TRBJ2-3, with 8 bases that match TRBD2. Per germline, CDR1 SGHAT and CDR2 FQNNGV. This CDR3 has 18 residues. V was clipped by 5 bases and J by 3 bases; unmatched bases: 16. The CDR3 nucleotides read TGTGCCAGCAGCCAGGACGAATCGGGACTAGACGTGACAGATACGCAGTATTTT. This gives the protein CASSQDESGLDVTDTQYF.

This clone has a handful of counts. The chain joins TRBV7-3 to TRBJ1-3, with a weak D call TRBD1 (6 bases). V was pared by 2 bases and J by 4 bases, with 12 bases between. The CDR3 loop spans 15 amino acids. Germline V lookup: CDR1 SGHTA, CDR2 FQGTGA. The CDR3 spells CASSLGQGSGNTIYF. CDR3 coding DNA: TGTGCCAGCAGCTTAGGTCAGGGGTCCGGAAACACCATATATTTT.

The V call is TRBV9, the J call TRBJ2-1; D remains ambiguous. The germline V gene encodes CDR1 SGDLS and CDR2 YYNGEE. CDR3 size: 15 residues. The V end lost 4 bases, the J end lost 5 bases, and 16 bases lay between the germline ends. CDR3 in amino acids: CASSPLASPNNEQFF. In nucleotides, the CDR3 is TGTGCCAGCAGCCCTTTGGCTTCGCCGAACAATGAGCAGTTCTTC.

The chain combines TRBV19 with TRBJ1-2; the D gene is possibly TRBD1 (6 bases). V shed 3 bases and J shed 4 bases, with 12 bases lying between them. Germline CDR1 reads LNHDA; CDR2 reads SQIVND (reference sequence). The CDR3 consists of 14 residues. The CDR3 reads CASSMADSVYGYTF. CDR3 sequence (DNA): TGTGCCAGTAGTATGGCGGACAGCGTCTATGGCTACACCTTC.

The chain recombines TRBV15 with TRBJ2-2; possibly TRBD1 for D (6 bases). The V end lost 1 base, the J end lost 5 bases, and 8 bases lay between the germline ends. This CDR3 comprises 14 residues. Per germline, CDR1 LNHNV and CDR2 YYDKDF (reference sequence). CDR3 in amino acids: CATSRAQGTGELFF. The CDR3 nucleotides are TGTGCCACCAGCAGAGCTCAGGGGACCGGGGAGCTGTTTTTT.